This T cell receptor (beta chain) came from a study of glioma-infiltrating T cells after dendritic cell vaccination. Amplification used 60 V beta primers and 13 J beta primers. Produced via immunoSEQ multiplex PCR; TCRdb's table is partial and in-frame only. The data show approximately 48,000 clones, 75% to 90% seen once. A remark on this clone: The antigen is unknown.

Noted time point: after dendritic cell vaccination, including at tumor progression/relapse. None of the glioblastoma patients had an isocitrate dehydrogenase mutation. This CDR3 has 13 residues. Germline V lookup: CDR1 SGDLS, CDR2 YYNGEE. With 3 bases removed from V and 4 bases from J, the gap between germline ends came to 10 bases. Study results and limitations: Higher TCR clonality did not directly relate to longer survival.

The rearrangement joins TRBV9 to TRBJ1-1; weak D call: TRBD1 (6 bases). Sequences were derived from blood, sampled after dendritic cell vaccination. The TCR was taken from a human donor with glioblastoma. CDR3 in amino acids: CASSAGDVTEAFF. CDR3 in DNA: TGTGCCAGCAGCGCAGGGGACGTCACTGAAGCTTTCTTT.